These 28 T cell receptor beta chains share one sample of origin, sequenced in a study of blood T cell repertoires in COVID-19. Method: immunoSEQ multiplex PCR; TCRdb's copy keeps in-frame clones and lacks some. Found here are about 70,000 clones, 87% of them singletons; the top ten hold around a fifth. Sample: peripheral blood. These receptors were taken from a woman at least 80 years old with acute or convalescent COVID-19.

The chain is built from TRBV9 and TRBJ1-2; TRBD1 agrees at 7 bases. The ends lost 4 bases at V and 2 bases at J; junction bases unmatched: 2. The CDR3 consists of 13 residues. Germline values: CDR1 SGDLS, CDR2 YYNGEE. The CDR3 DNA sequence: TGTGCCAGCAGCCAGACAGGGAACTATGGCTACACCTTC. Amino acid sequence: CASSQTGNYGYTF.

The chain carries TRBV5-4 and TRBJ2-6; 7 nucleotides align to TRBD1. There are 15 residues in the CDR3. From germline, CDR1 is SGHNT and CDR2 YYREEE (reference sequence). V shed 4 bases, J shed 1 base, and the junction held 2 bases outside the gene matches. This CDR3 is CASSVGQSGANVLTF. CDR3 coding DNA: TGTGCCAGCAGCGTGGGACAGTCTGGGGCCAACGTCCTGACTTTC.

The chain links TRBV5-1 to TRBJ2-2; D is uncertain. Germline V gene data show CDR1 as SGHRS and CDR2 as YFSETQ. The CDR3 has 14 residues. Trimming pared 4 bases from V and 4 bases from J, leaving 11 bases between. The CDR3 DNA reads TGCGCCAGCAGCACCACATCGGGCACCGGGGAGCTGTTTTTT. Translating gives CASSTTSGTGELFF.

This chain links TRBV7-3 with TRBJ2-1, with TRBD2 matching 10 bases. Germline CDR1 SGHTA, CDR2 FQGTGA. The V and J ends lost 5 bases and 8 bases, in that order; junction bases with no gene match: 9. This CDR3 spans 15 amino acids. In DNA form, the CDR3 reads TGTGCCAGCAGCCCCAGAGCTAGCGGGAGCCATGAGCAGTTCTTC. This translates into CASSPRASGSHEQFF.

This clone was observed once. This rearrangement joins TRBV9 to TRBJ1-1, with TRBD1 as a possible D gene (5 bases). Trimming took 6 bases from V and 4 from J, leaving 13 bases between them. The V gene's germline CDR1 is SGDLS and CDR2 YYNGEE. The CDR3 totals 13 residues. In DNA, the CDR3 is TGTGCCAGCACCTCCATCGGGGGCACTGAAGCTTTCTTT. It yields the protein CASTSIGGTEAFF.

The chain carries TRBV5-1 and TRBJ1-5; 7 bases map to TRBD1. CDR3 size: 14 residues. Losses at the gene ends were 4 bases for V and 2 bases for J; bases not matched to a gene: 3. Germline lookup yields CDR1 SGHRS and CDR2 YFSETQ. The CDR3 is CASSTGTGNQPQHF. CDR3 in DNA: TGCGCCAGCAGCACCGGGACAGGCAATCAGCCCCAGCATTTT.

The V and J genes are TRBV19 and TRBJ2-7, with TRBD2 identical over 11 bases. The CDR3 covers 14 residues. With 5 bases clipped from V and 7 bases from J, the junction kept 7 bases outside the gene matches. Germline V gene data show CDR1 as LNHDA and CDR2 as SQIVND (reference sequence). CDR3 coding DNA: TGTGCCAGTAGTTTACTAGCGGGAGAAGGAGAGCAGTACTTC. Amino acids: CASSLLAGEGEQYF.

The sample holds one count of this clone. This chain uses TRBV6-2 or TRBV6-3 with TRBJ2-7; D ambiguous. Germline V gives CDR1 MNHEY, CDR2 SVGEGT. Trimming cost V 4 bases and J 2 bases, with 15 bases left between them. The CDR3 is made up of 15 amino acids. The CDR3 here is CASSSPASVTYEQYF. The DNA of the CDR3 is TGTGCCAGCAGTTCACCCGCCAGCGTGACCTACGAGCAGTACTTC.

The chain joins TRBV19 to TRBJ1-2, with no clear D. CDR3 length: 13 amino acids. Germline values: CDR1 LNHDA, CDR2 SQIVND (reference sequence). V was shortened by 5 bases and J by 0 bases, with 7 bases between the two germline ends. The CDR3 is CASSRASNYGYTF. The CDR3 bases are TGTGCCAGTAGTCGAGCATCTAACTATGGCTACACCTTC.

The chain uses TRBV19 and TRBJ2-1; 11 bases line up with TRBD2. Germline V gives CDR1 LNHDA, CDR2 SQIVND (reference sequence). The V and J ends lost 5 bases and 7 bases, in that order; junction bases with no gene match: 10. The CDR3 contains 16 residues. The CDR3 nucleotides read TGTGCCAGTAGTGCTGCCACTAGCGGGAGATCAAATGAGCAGTTCTTC. Translated: CASSAATSGRSNEQFF.

The gene calls are TRBV7-9 and TRBJ2-2; D is unresolved. The germline CDR1 and CDR2 sequences are SEHNR and FQNEAQ (reference sequence). There are 12 residues in the CDR3. The V gene lost 6 bases and the J gene lost 7 bases, with 9 bases spanning the gap. The CDR3 loop is CASSISVGELFF. CDR3 coding DNA: TGTGCCAGCAGTATTAGTGTCGGGGAGCTGTTTTTT.

The chain carries TRBV20-1 and TRBJ2-1; possible D gene TRBD2, 5 bases. This CDR3 has 10 residues. The germline gives CDR1 DFQATT, CDR2 SNEGSKA (reference sequence). The V end lost 7 bases, the J end lost 7 bases, and 8 bases lay between the germline ends. The CDR3, as DNA: TGCAGTGTTACTAGGAATGAGCAGTTCTTC. It translates to CSVTRNEQFF.

The CDR3 nucleotides are TGTGCCAGCAGCTTCACAGCCGAGGGAGGCTACACCTTC. It codes for CASSFTAEGGYTF. The V call is TRBV7-2, the J call TRBJ1-2; the D is unclear. CDR1 is SGHTA, CDR2 FQGNSA, per germline. V was cut by 3 bases and J by 8 bases, with 13 bases left in between. This CDR3 has 13 amino acids.

The rearrangement uses TRBV7-9 and TRBJ1-3, with D hard to call. V shed 0 bases and J shed 5 bases, with 5 bases lying between them. The CDR3 is 13 residues long. Germline assignment: CDR1 SEHNR and CDR2 FQNEAQ (reference sequence). In DNA form, the CDR3 reads TGTGCCAGCAGCTTAGCCGCGAGAAACACCATATATTTT. Translation: CASSLAARNTIYF.

The gene calls are TRBV6-1 and TRBJ1-2, with 7 bases aligning to TRBD1. The germline V gene has CDR1 MNHNS and CDR2 SASEGT. Unmatched junction bases numbered 8, after V lost 1 base and J lost 3 bases. CDR3 size: 16 residues. The CDR3 region has the DNA TGTGCCAGCAGTGAAGGGAGGGGGCGAGTTCACTATGGCTACACCTTC. Its protein product is CASSEGRGRVHYGYTF.

The chain uses TRBV2 and TRBJ1-6, with D tentatively TRBD1 (5 bases). V lost 6 bases and J 8 bases, leaving 32 bases between the germline ends. This CDR3 has 20 amino acids. Germline CDR1 is SNHLY and CDR2 is FYNNEI. In DNA form, the CDR3 reads TGTGCCAGCAGACTTACGGCCCCTTCCGGCCCCCTGGGGGGAGATTCACCCCTCCACTTT. Translating it yields CASRLTAPSGPLGGDSPLHF.

This clone was picked up one time. V is TRBV27 and J is TRBJ1-6; D is unclear. V dropped 6 bases and J dropped 7 bases, with 19 bases sitting between them. Per germline, CDR1 MNHEY and CDR2 SMNVEV (reference sequence). The CDR3 length is 16 residues. CDR3 DNA: TGTGCCAGCAGGTCTCCGGTGAGGGTACCGAATTCACCCCTCCACTTT. This gives the protein CASRSPVRVPNSPLHF.

V and J are TRBV19 and TRBJ1-2; tentatively, D is TRBD1 (6 bases). The CDR3 is made up of 15 amino acids. The germline V gene has CDR1 LNHDA and CDR2 SQIVND (reference sequence). V lost 3 bases and J lost 1, with 12 bases in between. The CDR3: CASSIEAGDNYGYTF. The CDR3 region has the DNA TGTGCCAGTAGTATTGAGGCAGGGGATAACTATGGCTACACCTTC.

As DNA, the CDR3 is TGTGCCTGGAGTGCCCAATACGAGCAGTACTTC. This translates into CAWSAQYEQYF. The rearrangement joins TRBV30 to TRBJ2-7; D remains unclear. From germline, CDR1 is GTSNPN and CDR2 SVGIG (reference sequence). This CDR3 comprises 11 residues. V was shortened by 1 base and J by 4 bases, with 5 bases between the two germline ends. Drawing the rest from reference TRBV30 and TRBJ2-7, the complete variable domain is SQTIHQWPATLVQPVGSPLSLECTVEGTSNPNLYWYRQAAGRGLQLLFYSVGIGQISSEVPQNLSASRPQDRQFILSSKKLLLSDSGFYLCAWSAQYEQYFGPGTRLTVT.

CDR3 amino acids: CSVAVDTEAFF. In nucleotides, the CDR3 is TGCAGCGTTGCAGTTGACACTGAAGCTTTCTTT. The chain joins TRBV29-1 to TRBJ1-1; unclear D gene. Deletions cut 4 bases from V and 3 bases from J, with 6 bases between. The CDR3 is made up of 11 amino acids. Germline V gene data show CDR1 as SQVTM and CDR2 as ANQGSEA.

The chain links TRBV5-5 to TRBJ2-7, with 7 bases matching TRBD1. Germline CDR1 and CDR2: SGHKS and YYEKEE (reference sequence). The CDR3 consists of 15 residues. The V gene end was trimmed by 3 bases and the J gene end by 6 bases; junction bases not matched to a gene: 12. CDR3 residues: CASSSVPGQTTEQYF. As DNA, the CDR3 is TGTGCCAGCAGCTCCGTACCGGGACAGACAACCGAGCAGTACTTC. Together with reference TRBV5-5 and TRBJ2-7, the CDR3 gives the full variable domain: DAGVTQSPTHLIKTRGQQVTLRCSPISGHKSVSWYQQVLGQGPQFIFQYYEKEERGRGNFPDRFSARQFPNYSSELNVNALLLGDSALYLCASSSVPGQTTEQYFGPGTRLTVT.

The rearrangement joins TRBV2 to TRBJ1-1; D is uncertain. The CDR3 spans 14 residues. In germline, CDR1 is SNHLY, CDR2 FYNNEI. V was shortened by 7 bases and J by 0 bases, with 12 bases between the two germline ends. CDR3 sequence reads: CASKVTYMNTEAFF. For the CDR3, the DNA is TGTGCCAGCAAGGTGACTTACATGAACACTGAAGCTTTCTTT.

The chain links TRBV11-2 to TRBJ2-1, with 8 bases fitting TRBD2. Germline V gene lookup returns CDR1 SGHAT and CDR2 FQNNGV. The V segment lost 6 bases and the J segment 8 bases; nucleotides outside the gene matches: 9. This CDR3 contains 14 residues. This CDR3 is CASSSGGPLDEQFF. The CDR3 DNA reads as TGTGCCAGCAGTTCGGGAGGGCCTTTAGATGAGCAGTTCTTC.

The chain has TRBV29-1 and TRBJ2-7; tentatively, D is TRBD1 (8 bases). The CDR3 consists of 13 residues. Trimming shortened V by 7 bases and J by 4 bases, and 17 bases separated the two germline ends. CDR1 and CDR2 (germline): SQVTM, ANQGSEA. The CDR3 DNA follows: TGCAGCGCTGCTATACAGGGGGGGTACGAGCAGTACTTC. Protein sequence: CSAAIQGGYEQYF.

Here the CDR3 DNA reads TGTGCCAGCAGCCAAGCCCCTCTAGCGGGGGGGTCAGATACGCAGTATTTT. Translation: CASSQAPLAGGSDTQYF. The rearrangement joins TRBV3-1 (or the pseudogene TRBV3-2) to TRBJ2-3; 12 bases line up with TRBD2. CDR3 length: 17 residues. The germline V gene encodes CDR1 LGHDT and CDR2 YNNKEL (reference sequence). V lost 1 base, J lost 4 bases, and 6 bases stayed unmatched.

The chain joins TRBV7-9 to TRBJ1-2; TRBD1 matches at 9 bases. V trimming: 6 bases; J trimming: 2 bases; junction bases outside the gene matches: 10. From germline, CDR1 is SEHNR and CDR2 FQNEAQ (reference sequence). The CDR3 extends over 16 amino acids. CDR3 sequence (DNA): TGTGCCAGCAGACGACAGGGACAGGGACGCAACTATGGCTACACCTTC. This gives the protein CASRRQGQGRNYGYTF.

The chain is built from TRBV29-1 and TRBJ2-3; D is possibly TRBD1 (5 bases). Germline lookup yields CDR1 SQVTM and CDR2 ANQGSEA. The CDR3 has 12 residues. V lost 6 bases to trimming and J lost 3 bases, with 10 bases between them. The CDR3 DNA reads TGCAGCGTCCACTCAGGGACAGATACGCAGTATTTT. It specifies CSVHSGTDTQYF.

V is TRBV3-1 (or the pseudogene TRBV3-2) and J is TRBJ2-3; 7 bases line up with TRBD2. V was pared by 5 bases and J by 6 bases, with 2 bases of the junction left unmatched. This CDR3 spans 12 amino acids. From germline, CDR1 is LGHDT and CDR2 YNNKEL (reference sequence). CDR3 sequence (DNA): TGTGCCAGCAGCGGACTAGACGATACGCAGTATTTT. Amino acids: CASSGLDDTQYF.